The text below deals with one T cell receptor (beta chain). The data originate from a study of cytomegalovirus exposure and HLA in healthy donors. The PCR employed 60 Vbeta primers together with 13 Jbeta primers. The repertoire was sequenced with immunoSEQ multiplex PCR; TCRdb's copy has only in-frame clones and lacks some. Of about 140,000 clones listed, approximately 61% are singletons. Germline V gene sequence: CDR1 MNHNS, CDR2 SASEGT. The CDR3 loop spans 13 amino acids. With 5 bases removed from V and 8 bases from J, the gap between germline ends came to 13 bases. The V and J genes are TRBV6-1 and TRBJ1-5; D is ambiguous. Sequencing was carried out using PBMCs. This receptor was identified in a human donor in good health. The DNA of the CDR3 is TGTGCCAGCAGTTTGACCCGGGGAGAGCCCCAGCATTTT. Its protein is CASSLTRGEPQHF.